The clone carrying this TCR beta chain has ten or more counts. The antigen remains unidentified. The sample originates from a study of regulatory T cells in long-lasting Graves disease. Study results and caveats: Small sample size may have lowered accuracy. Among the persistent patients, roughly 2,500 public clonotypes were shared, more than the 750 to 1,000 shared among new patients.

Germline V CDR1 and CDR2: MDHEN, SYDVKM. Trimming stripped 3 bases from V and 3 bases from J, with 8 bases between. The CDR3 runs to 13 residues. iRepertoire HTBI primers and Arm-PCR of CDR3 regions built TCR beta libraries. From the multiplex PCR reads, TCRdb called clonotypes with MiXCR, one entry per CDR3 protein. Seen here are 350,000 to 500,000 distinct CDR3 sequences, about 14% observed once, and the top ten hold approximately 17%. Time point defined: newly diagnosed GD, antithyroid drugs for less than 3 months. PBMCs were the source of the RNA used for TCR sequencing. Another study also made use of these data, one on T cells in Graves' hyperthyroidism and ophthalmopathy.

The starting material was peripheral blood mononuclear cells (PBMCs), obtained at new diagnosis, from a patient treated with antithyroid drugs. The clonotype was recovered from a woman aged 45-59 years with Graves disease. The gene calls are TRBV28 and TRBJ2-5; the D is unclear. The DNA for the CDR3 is TGTGCCAGCAGTTTCAGTGGAAAAGAGACCCAGTACTTC. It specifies CASSFSGKETQYF.